These 30 T cell receptor beta chains were all obtained from the same sample, sequenced in a study of cytomegalovirus exposure and HLA in healthy donors. 13 Jbeta primers and 60 Vbeta primers were used for the PCR. Produced via immunoSEQ multiplex PCR; TCRdb's table is partial and in-frame only. This sample contains about 130,000 clones. Sequenced: PBMCs. These receptor sequences come from a woman in her thirties or forties in good health and CMV-seropositive.

The V call is TRBV5-1, the J call TRBJ2-7, with 12 bases fitting TRBD2. The germline CDR1 and CDR2 sequences are SGHRS and YFSETQ. This CDR3 comprises 16 residues. Trimming cost V 4 bases and J 2 bases; bases outside gene matches: 7. The CDR3, as DNA: TGCGCCAGCAGCCCAGGACTAGCGGGACCAACCTACGAGCAGTACTTC. This translates into CASSPGLAGPTYEQYF.

The V and J genes are TRBV9 and TRBJ2-1, with TRBD2 matching over 8 bases. The J segment lost 4 bases and the V segment lost 0 bases, leaving 6 bases of the junction unmatched. Per germline, CDR1 SGDLS and CDR2 YYNGEE. The CDR3 spans 16 residues. The DNA for the CDR3 is TGTGCCAGCAGCGTAGCTACAGGACTAGCTTACAATGAGCAGTTCTTC. As protein: CASSVATGLAYNEQFF.

The V and J genes are TRBV15 and TRBJ1-5, with D unresolved. CDR3 size: 17 residues. Germline CDR1 and CDR2: LNHNV and YYDKDF (reference sequence). Trimming left V 2 bases short and J 1 base short, with 15 bases between. CDR3 sequence: CATSRSRGSASNQPQHF. The CDR3 coding sequence is TGTGCCACCAGCAGATCCCGAGGGTCGGCAAGCAATCAGCCCCAGCATTTT.

This rearrangement joins TRBV28 to TRBJ2-7; 8 nucleotides agree with TRBD1. The V gene end was trimmed by 3 bases and the J gene end by 4 bases; junction bases not matched to a gene: 2. CDR1 is MDHEN and CDR2 is SYDVKM in the germline V gene. The CDR3 runs 13 residues. Written as DNA, the CDR3 is TGTGCCAGCAGTTTCAGACAGGGGTACGAGCAGTACTTC. Amino acid sequence: CASSFRQGYEQYF. Full variable domain (outside the CDR3, taken from reference TRBV28 and TRBJ2-7): DVKVTQSSRYLVKRTGEKVFLECVQDMDHENMFWYRQDPGLGLRLIYFSYDVKMKEKGDIPEGYSVSREKKERFSLILESASTNQTSMYLCASSFRQGYEQYFGPGTRLTVT.

This chain connects TRBV11-1 to TRBJ2-3, with D perhaps matching TRBD2 (6 bases). The CDR3 extends over 16 amino acids. CDR1 is SGHAT and CDR2 is FQDESV in the germline V gene (reference sequence). V lost 5 bases to trimming and J lost 4 bases, with 19 bases between them. Here the CDR3 DNA reads TGTGCCAGCAGCCTACGAGGAGGGCCGTCCGCAGATACGCAGTATTTT. It encodes CASSLRGGPSADTQYF.

The CDR3 here is CASSKQSGRAMRYGYTF. The CDR3 nucleotides read TGTGCCAGCAGCAAACAAAGCGGGAGAGCGATGCGATATGGCTACACCTTC. The V call is TRBV5-6, the J call TRBJ1-2; D call uncertain. CDR3 length: 17 amino acids. Germline CDR1 is SGHDT and CDR2 is YYEEEE. V was cut by 4 bases and J by 5 bases, with 24 bases left in between.

This chain uses TRBV18 with TRBJ1-1; D unclear. V lost 1 base and J 4 bases, leaving 16 bases between the germline ends. This CDR3 spans 16 amino acids. Per germline, CDR1 KGHSH and CDR2 LQKENI. The CDR3 DNA follows: TGTGCCAGCTCACCACAGTTCCCTATCGGCGGCACTGAAGCTTTCTTT. This encodes CASSPQFPIGGTEAFF.

V and J are TRBV5-1 and TRBJ1-1; perhaps TRBD1 as D (6 bases). Per germline, CDR1 SGHRS and CDR2 YFSETQ. The CDR3 sequence is 14 residues long. Trimming left V 2 bases short and J 4 bases short, with 12 bases between. CDR3 in amino acids: CASSFTGRRTEAFF. The CDR3 nucleotides are TGCGCCAGCAGCTTCACAGGGCGGCGCACTGAAGCTTTCTTT.

The CDR3 DNA is TGTGCCACCAGCAGGAGACGACTAGCGGGGGCGAACACCGGGGAGCTGTTTTTT. It codes for CATSRRRLAGANTGELFF. The V call is TRBV15, the J call TRBJ2-2, with 12 bases identical to TRBD2. The V gene's germline CDR1 is LNHNV and CDR2 YYDKDF (reference sequence). This CDR3 has 18 residues. J was trimmed by 0 bases and V by 3 bases; bases with no gene match: 5.

The CDR3: CASSLGQIYEQYF. CDR3 bases: TGTGCCAGCAGTTTAGGGCAGATCTACGAGCAGTACTTC. The chain has TRBV27 and TRBJ2-7, with unresolved D. This CDR3 comprises 13 residues. V lost 2 bases and J lost 3, with 8 bases in between. Germline V gene sequence: CDR1 MNHEY, CDR2 SMNVEV (reference sequence).

V and J are TRBV30 and TRBJ2-1; TRBD2 matches at 12 bases. The CDR3 covers 14 residues. Germline CDR1 GTSNPN, CDR2 SVGIG (reference sequence). Germline trimming cut 5 bases from V and 9 bases from J; bases unmatched to any gene: 8. For the CDR3, the DNA is TGTGCCTGGTCAGGACTAGCGGGATTTATTGAGCAGTTCTTC. Translating it yields CAWSGLAGFIEQFF.

The chain uses TRBV5-1 and TRBJ2-7, with 11 bases aligning to TRBD1. V trimming: 0 bases; J trimming: 6 bases; junction bases outside the gene matches: 5. CDR3 length: 15 amino acids. CDR1 and CDR2 (germline): SGHRS, YFSETQ. The DNA of the CDR3 is TGCGCCAGCAGCTTGGAGGGACAGGGGGGGAGCGAGCAGTACTTC. This encodes CASSLEGQGGSEQYF.

This chain links TRBV11-3 with TRBJ1-1; D ambiguous. Trimming stripped 3 bases from V and 5 bases from J, with 10 bases between. This CDR3 region has 13 residues. In germline, CDR1 is SGHNT, CDR2 YENEEA. This CDR3 is CASSFLRGTEAFF. In nucleotides, the CDR3 is TGTGCCAGCAGCTTTCTGCGGGGAACTGAAGCTTTCTTT.

CDR3: CASSRTGGDEQYF. CDR3 DNA sequence: TGTGCCAGCAGCAGAACCGGAGGAGACGAGCAGTACTTC. V gene TRBV5-4 combines with J gene TRBJ2-7; TRBD2 might be the D (5 bases). Trimming stripped 4 bases from V and 5 bases from J, with 13 bases between. The CDR3 spans 13 residues. The germline gives CDR1 SGHNT, CDR2 YYREEE (reference sequence). Full variable domain (remainder filled in from reference TRBV5-4 and TRBJ2-7): ETGVTQSPTHLIKTRGQQVTLRCSSQSGHNTVSWYQQALGQGPQFIFQYYREEENGRGNFPPRFSGLQFPNYSSELNVNALELDDSALYLCASSRTGGDEQYFGPGTRLTVT.

The chain is built from TRBV25-1 and TRBJ1-2; 7 bases match TRBD1. This CDR3 comprises 12 residues. The junction had 2 bases not matched to a gene; V was cut back by 5 bases and J by 5 bases. Germline V gene sequence: CDR1 MGHDK, CDR2 SYGVNS. The CDR3 protein is CASSPGGYGYTF. CDR3 sequence (DNA): TGTGCCAGCAGTCCAGGGGGGTATGGCTACACCTTC.

This chain uses TRBV25-1 with TRBJ1-1; 8 positions agree with TRBD1. The V gene end was trimmed by 3 bases and the J gene end by 4 bases; junction bases not matched to a gene: 7. This CDR3 is 15 amino acids long. Looked up from germline, CDR1 is MGHDK and CDR2 is SYGVNS. CDR3 loop: CASSDQGQVGTEAFF. The CDR3 DNA is TGTGCCAGCAGTGACCAGGGACAGGTCGGCACTGAAGCTTTCTTT.

The chain uses TRBV6-5 and TRBJ2-7, with 15 bases fitting TRBD2. The germline gives CDR1 MNHEY, CDR2 SVGAGI. V lost 4 bases to trimming and J lost 2 bases; unmatched junction nucleotides: 3. The CDR3 covers 16 residues. The CDR3 DNA reads TGTGCCAGCAGTTGGGGACTAGCGGGAGGTGCCTACGAGCAGTACTTC. It yields the protein CASSWGLAGGAYEQYF.

CDR3 residues: CASRPRTGNQPQHF. The CDR3 DNA reads TGTGCCAGCAGACCCCGGACAGGAAATCAGCCCCAGCATTTT. V usage is TRBV2 and J usage is TRBJ1-5; TRBD1 matches 7 bases. The V gene's germline CDR1 is SNHLY and CDR2 FYNNEI. The trim removed 6 bases at V and 4 bases at J, leaving 6 bases unmatched. The CDR3 contains 14 residues.

The V gene is TRBV18, the J gene TRBJ2-7; 13 bases are a match to TRBD2. CDR1 and CDR2 from the germline V gene are KGHSH and LQKENI. J was trimmed by 7 bases and V by 3 bases; bases with no gene match: 3. The CDR3 extends over 14 amino acids. The CDR3 sequence is CASSPPGLAGEQYF. CDR3 nucleotide sequence: TGTGCCAGCTCACCCCCGGGACTAGCGGGGGAGCAGTACTTC.

The chain employs TRBV30 and TRBJ2-5; 7 bases align to TRBD2. Germline V gene lookup returns CDR1 GTSNPN and CDR2 SVGIG (reference sequence). V trimming: 8 bases; J trimming: 1 base; junction bases outside the gene matches: 7. The CDR3 runs to 13 residues. Here the CDR3 reads CAALAGSQETQYF. The CDR3 DNA follows: TGTGCCGCCTTAGCGGGTTCCCAAGAGACCCAGTACTTC.

The rearrangement uses TRBV28 and TRBJ1-2, with TRBD1 matching 10 bases. J gave up 0 bases and V 5 bases, and 9 bases lay outside the gene matches. CDR1 and CDR2 (germline): MDHEN, SYDVKM. This CDR3 contains 17 residues. CDR3: CASSPTGTGVTNYGYTF. For the CDR3, the DNA is TGTGCCAGCAGTCCGACCGGGACAGGGGTAACTAACTATGGCTACACCTTC.

The J gene is TRBJ1-4, the V gene TRBV7-2; D unresolved. The CDR3 spans 16 residues. Germline V lookup: CDR1 SGHTA, CDR2 FQGNSA. With 4 bases removed from V and 2 bases from J, the gap between germline ends came to 14 bases. CDR3 in amino acids: CASSSRGFSTNEKLFF. CDR3 sequence (DNA): TGTGCCAGCAGCTCCCGAGGGTTTTCGACTAATGAAAAACTGTTTTTT. The complete variable domain, with remaining parts taken from reference TRBV7-2 and TRBJ1-4, reads GAGVSQSPSNKVTEKGKDVELRCDPISGHTALYWYRQSLGQGLEFLIYFQGNSAPDKSGLPSDRFSAERTGGSVSTLTIQRTQQEDSAVYLCASSSRGFSTNEKLFFGSGTQLSVL.

The gene calls are TRBV19 and TRBJ2-5; TRBD1 is a possible D gene (8 bases). The J call may be faulty, since TRBJ2-7 better matches the DNA end. Germline CDR1 reads LNHDA; CDR2 reads SQIVND (reference sequence). The CDR3 has 15 residues. The CDR3 region has the DNA TGTGCCAGTAGTATCGAGACAGGGGAGGGCTACGAGCAGTACTTC. It translates to CASSIETGEGYEQYF.

The chain couples TRBV28 to TRBJ2-7; 8 nucleotides align to TRBD2. Germline values: CDR1 MDHEN, CDR2 SYDVKM. Unmatched junction bases numbered 4, after V lost 3 bases and J lost 0 bases. This CDR3 spans 15 amino acids. CDR3 protein: CASSLEAGASYEQYF. In nucleotides, the CDR3 is TGTGCCAGCAGTTTGGAAGCGGGAGCCTCCTACGAGCAGTACTTC.

V is TRBV9 and J is TRBJ1-5; D not certain. Looked up from germline, CDR1 is SGDLS and CDR2 is YYNGEE. V was clipped by 3 bases and J by 6 bases, with 10 bases between them. CDR3 length: 13 residues. The CDR3 sequence: CASSAGFSQPQHF. The CDR3 bases are TGTGCCAGCAGCGCGGGGTTCAGTCAGCCCCAGCATTTT. Based on the CDR3 plus reference TRBV9 and TRBJ1-5, the full variable domain is DSGVTQTPKHLITATGQRVTLRCSPRSGDLSVYWYQQSLDQGLQFLIQYYNGEERAKGNILERFSAQQFPDLHSELNLSSLELGDSALYFCASSAGFSQPQHFGDGTRLSIL.

This chain joins TRBV29-1 and TRBJ1-5; D gene ambiguous. The V gene's germline CDR1 is SQVTM and CDR2 ANQGSEA. The CDR3 runs to 13 residues. With 2 bases removed from V and 4 bases from J, the gap between germline ends came to 9 bases. The CDR3 sequence is CSVEKGVNQPQHF. As DNA, the CDR3 is TGCAGCGTTGAAAAAGGAGTAAATCAGCCCCAGCATTTT.

This sequence joins TRBV5-5 and TRBJ2-7; TRBD2 aligns across 8 bases. Germline V lookup: CDR1 SGHKS, CDR2 YYEKEE (reference sequence). V shed 4 bases, J shed 5 bases, and the junction held 14 bases outside the gene matches. The CDR3 consists of 16 residues. The CDR3 coding sequence is TGTGCCAGCAGCCGAATTTCGGGGGGGCCGGGGGACGAGCAGTACTTC. Translation gives CASSRISGGPGDEQYF.

J is TRBJ2-1 and V is TRBV6-5, with D maybe TRBD2 (6 bases). The germline V and J ends were trimmed by 6 bases and 9 bases, with 9 bases remaining between them. The CDR3 is made up of 11 amino acids. From germline, CDR1 is MNHEY and CDR2 SVGAGI. CDR3 in amino acids: CASSYSGEQFF. CDR3 coding DNA: TGTGCCAGCAGCTATAGCGGTGAGCAGTTCTTC.

This chain uses TRBV27 with TRBJ2-7, with TRBD2 matching 12 bases. The CDR3 contains 15 residues. Germline assignment: CDR1 MNHEY and CDR2 SMNVEV (reference sequence). V lost 4 bases, J lost 4 bases, and 5 bases stayed unmatched. CDR3 DNA sequence: TGTGCCAGCAGTTGGAGGACTAGCGGGACTTACGAGCAGTACTTC. Translating gives CASSWRTSGTYEQYF.

V and J are TRBV4-1 and TRBJ1-2; TRBD1 might be the D (5 bases). The CDR3 spans 15 residues. Germline loops: CDR1 MGHRA, CDR2 YSYEKL. The germline V and J ends were trimmed by 3 bases and 3 bases, with 14 bases remaining between them. The CDR3 DNA reads as TGCGCCAGCAGCCACCCCGAGACAGAAGACTATGGCTACACCTTC. Protein product: CASSHPETEDYGYTF.